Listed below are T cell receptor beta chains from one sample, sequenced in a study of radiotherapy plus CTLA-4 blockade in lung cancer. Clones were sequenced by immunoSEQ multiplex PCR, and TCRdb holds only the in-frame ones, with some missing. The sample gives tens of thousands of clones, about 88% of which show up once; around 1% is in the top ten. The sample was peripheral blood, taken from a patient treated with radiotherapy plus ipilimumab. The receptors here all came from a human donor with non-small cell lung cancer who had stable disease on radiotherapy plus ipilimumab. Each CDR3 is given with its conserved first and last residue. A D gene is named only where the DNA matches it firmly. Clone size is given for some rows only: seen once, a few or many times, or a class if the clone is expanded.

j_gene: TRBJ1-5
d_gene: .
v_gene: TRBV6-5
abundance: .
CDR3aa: CASTGGSNQPQHF
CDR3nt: TGTGCCAGCACAGGAGGGAGCAATCAGCCCCAGCATTTT

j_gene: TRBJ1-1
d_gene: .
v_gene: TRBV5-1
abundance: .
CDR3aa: CASSPSGGGNTEAFF
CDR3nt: TGCGCCAGCAGCCCGTCTGGGGGAGGGAACACTGAAGCTTTCTTT

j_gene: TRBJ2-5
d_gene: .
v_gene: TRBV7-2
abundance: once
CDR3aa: CASSSMETQYF
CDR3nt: TGTGCCAGCAGCTCTATGGAGACCCAGTACTTC

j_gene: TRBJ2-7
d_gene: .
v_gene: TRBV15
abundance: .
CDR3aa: CATSRDIAVSYEQYF
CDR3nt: TGTGCCACCAGCAGAGATATAGCGGTCTCCTACGAGCAGTACTTC

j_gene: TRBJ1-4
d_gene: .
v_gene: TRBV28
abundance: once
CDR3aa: CATTPLGYEKLFF
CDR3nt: TGTGCCACCACACCCCTCGGGTATGAAAAACTGTTTTTT

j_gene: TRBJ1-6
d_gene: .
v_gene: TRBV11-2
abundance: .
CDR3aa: CASRAGDRGPNSPLHF
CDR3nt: TGTGCCAGCAGAGCGGGTGATAGGGGCCCCAATTCACCCCTCCACTTT

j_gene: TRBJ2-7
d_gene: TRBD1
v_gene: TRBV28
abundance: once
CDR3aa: CASSLLQGRPYEQYF
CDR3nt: TGTGCCAGCAGTTTATTACAGGGGCGGCCCTACGAGCAGTACTTC

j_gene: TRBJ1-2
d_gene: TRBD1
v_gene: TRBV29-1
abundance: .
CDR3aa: CSVDGTGGFGYTF
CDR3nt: TGCAGCGTTGACGGGACAGGGGGCTTTGGCTACACCTTC

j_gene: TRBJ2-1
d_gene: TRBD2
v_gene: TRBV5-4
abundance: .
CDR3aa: CASALADNEQFF
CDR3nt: TGTGCCTCGGCCCTAGCGGACAATGAGCAGTTCTTC

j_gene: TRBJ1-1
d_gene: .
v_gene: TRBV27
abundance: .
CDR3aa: CASSSPADTKKTFF
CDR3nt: TGTGCCAGCAGTTCCCCCGCTGACACCAAGAAAACTTTCTTT

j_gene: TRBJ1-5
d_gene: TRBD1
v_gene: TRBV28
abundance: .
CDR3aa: CASRLRDRGRESLQHF
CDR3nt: TGTGCCAGCAGGCTCCGGGACAGGGGGCGGGAAAGTCTCCAGCATTTT

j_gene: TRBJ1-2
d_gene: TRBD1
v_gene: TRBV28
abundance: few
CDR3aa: CATRIMGQNYGYTF
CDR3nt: TGTGCCACCAGAATCATGGGACAGAACTATGGCTACACCTTC

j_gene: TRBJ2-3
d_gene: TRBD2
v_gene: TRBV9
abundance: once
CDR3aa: CASSVGVGGGTDTQYF
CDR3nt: TGTGCCAGCAGCGTAGGGGTCGGGGGGGGCACAGATACGCAGTATTTT

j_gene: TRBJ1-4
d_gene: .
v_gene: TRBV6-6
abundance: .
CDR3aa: CASSYGDKATNEKLFF
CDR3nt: TGTGCCAGCAGTTACGGAGACAAGGCAACTAATGAAAAACTGTTTTTT

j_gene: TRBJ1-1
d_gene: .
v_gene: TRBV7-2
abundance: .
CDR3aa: CASSKTSNTEAFF
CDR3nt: TGTGCCAGCAGCAAGACATCGAACACTGAAGCTTTCTTT

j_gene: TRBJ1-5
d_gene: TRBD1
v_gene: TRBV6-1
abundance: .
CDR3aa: CASSPTGGYQPQHF
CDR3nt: TGTGCCAGCAGTCCGACAGGGGGCTATCAGCCCCAGCATTTT

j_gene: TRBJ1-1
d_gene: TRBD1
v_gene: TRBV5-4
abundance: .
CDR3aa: CASSPQTGKNTEAFF
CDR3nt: TGTGCCAGCAGCCCCCAGACAGGGAAGAACACTGAAGCTTTCTTT

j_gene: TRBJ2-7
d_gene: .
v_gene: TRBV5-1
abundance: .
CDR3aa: CASSITGTTSYEQYF
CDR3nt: TGCGCCAGCAGCATCACAGGGACCACCTCCTACGAGCAGTACTTC

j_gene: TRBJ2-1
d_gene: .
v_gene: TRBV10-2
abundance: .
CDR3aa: CASSDQGVEQFF
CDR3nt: TGCGCCAGCAGTGACCAGGGAGTTGAGCAGTTCTTC

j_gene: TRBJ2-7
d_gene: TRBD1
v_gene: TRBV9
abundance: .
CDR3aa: CASSVGGTGEQYF
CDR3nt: TGTGCCAGCAGCGTAGGGGGGACAGGGGAGCAGTACTTC

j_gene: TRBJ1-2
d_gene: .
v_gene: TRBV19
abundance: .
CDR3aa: CASTVPGARRGYTF
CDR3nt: TGTGCCAGTACCGTCCCGGGGGCACGGAGGGGCTACACCTTC

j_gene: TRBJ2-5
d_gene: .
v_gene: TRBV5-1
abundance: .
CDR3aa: CASSLSQGHPYF
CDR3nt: TGCGCCAGCAGCTTGTCCCAGGGCCACCCGTACTTC

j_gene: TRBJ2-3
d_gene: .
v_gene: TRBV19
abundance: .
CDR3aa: CASSMGSSTQYF
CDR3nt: TGTGCCAGTAGTATGGGGTCGAGTACGCAGTATTTT

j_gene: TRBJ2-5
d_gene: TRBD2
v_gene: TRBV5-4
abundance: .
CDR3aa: CASSLGRAGGPETQYF
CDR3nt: TGTGCCAGCAGCTTGGGACGAGCGGGAGGGCCAGAGACCCAGTACTTC

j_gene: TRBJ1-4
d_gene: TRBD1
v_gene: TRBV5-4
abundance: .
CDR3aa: CASSFGTGTDNEKLFF
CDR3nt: TGTGCCAGCAGTTTTGGAACCGGGACAGATAATGAAAAACTGTTTTTT

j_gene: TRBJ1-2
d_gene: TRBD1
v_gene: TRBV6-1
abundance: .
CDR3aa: CASSFDRGGFYGYTF
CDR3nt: TGTGCCAGCAGCTTCGACAGGGGGGGTTTCTATGGCTACACCTTC

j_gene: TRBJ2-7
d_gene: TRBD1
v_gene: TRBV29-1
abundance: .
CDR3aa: CSVGDSSLQYF
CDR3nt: TGCAGCGTGGGGGACAGTTCCCTACAGTACTTC

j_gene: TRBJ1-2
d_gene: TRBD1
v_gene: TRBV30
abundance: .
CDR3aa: CAWSVNRGDYGYTF
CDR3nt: TGTGCCTGGAGTGTTAACAGGGGAGACTATGGCTACACCTTC

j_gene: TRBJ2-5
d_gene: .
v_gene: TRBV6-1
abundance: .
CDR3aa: CASSEAGVLQETQYF
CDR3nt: TGTGCCAGCAGTGAAGCGGGGGTACTCCAAGAGACCCAGTACTTC

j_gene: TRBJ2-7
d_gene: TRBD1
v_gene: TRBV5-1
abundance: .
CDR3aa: CASSGGQASSYEQYF
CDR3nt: TGCGCCAGCAGCGGGGGACAGGCCAGCTCCTACGAGCAGTACTTC

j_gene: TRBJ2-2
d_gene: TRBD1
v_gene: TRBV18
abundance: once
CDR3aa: CASSPPGTGYSTGELFF
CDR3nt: TGTGCCAGCTCACCACCGGGGACAGGGTATTCCACCGGGGAGCTGTTTTTT

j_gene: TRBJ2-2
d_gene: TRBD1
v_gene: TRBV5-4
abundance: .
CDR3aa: CASSNVQGARAGELFF
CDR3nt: TGTGCCAGCAGCAACGTCCAGGGGGCGCGAGCCGGGGAGCTGTTTTTT

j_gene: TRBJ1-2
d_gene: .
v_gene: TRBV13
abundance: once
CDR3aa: CASSSEVHAYGYTF
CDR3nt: TGTGCCAGCAGCTCAGAGGTCCACGCGTATGGCTACACCTTC

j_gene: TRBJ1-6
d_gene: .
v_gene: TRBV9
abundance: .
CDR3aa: CASSVRAGNSPLHF
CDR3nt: TGTGCCAGCAGCGTAAGGGCTGGTAATTCACCCCTCCACTTT

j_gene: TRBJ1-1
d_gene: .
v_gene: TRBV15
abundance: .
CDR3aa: CATSRDRGLNTEAFF
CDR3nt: TGTGCCACCAGCAGAGATAGGGGACTGAACACTGAAGCTTTCTTT

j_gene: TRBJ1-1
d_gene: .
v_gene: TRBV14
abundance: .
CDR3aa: CASSLNLNTEAFF
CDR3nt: TGTGCCAGCAGCCTAAACCTGAACACTGAAGCTTTCTTT

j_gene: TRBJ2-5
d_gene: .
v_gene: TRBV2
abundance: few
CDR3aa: CASSVEGETQYF
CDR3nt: TGTGCCAGCAGTGTTGAAGGGGAGACCCAGTACTTC

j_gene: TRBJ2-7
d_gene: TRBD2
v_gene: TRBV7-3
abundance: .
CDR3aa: CASSLTPGGGSYEQYF
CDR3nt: TGTGCCAGCAGCTTAACCCCGGGGGGAGGGTCCTACGAGCAGTACTTC

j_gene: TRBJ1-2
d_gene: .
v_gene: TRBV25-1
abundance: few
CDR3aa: CASSLAGHYGYTF
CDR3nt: TGTGCCAGCAGTCTCGCAGGCCACTATGGCTACACCTTC

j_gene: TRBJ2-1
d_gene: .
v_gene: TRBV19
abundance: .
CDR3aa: CASSAVTGSSYNEQFF
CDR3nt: TGTGCCAGTAGTGCCGTTACTGGGAGCTCCTACAATGAGCAGTTCTTC

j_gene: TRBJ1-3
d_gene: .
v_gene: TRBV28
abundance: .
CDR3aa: CASSLTDSGNTIYF
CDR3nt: TGTGCCAGCAGTTTAACAGACTCTGGAAACACCATATATTTT

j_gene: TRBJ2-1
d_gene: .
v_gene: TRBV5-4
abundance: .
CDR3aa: CASSFSPDEQFF
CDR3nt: TGTGCCAGCAGCTTCAGCCCCGATGAGCAGTTCTTC